A single sample gave rise to the 13 T cell receptor beta chains below, sequenced in a study of T cell responses to AZD1222 COVID-19 vaccine. Sequencing was performed with immunoSEQ multiplex PCR; in TCRdb, only in-frame clones are kept and a portion is missing. The repertoire holds approximately 150,000 clones, 85% to 95% seen once, with around 2.5% in the top ten. The sample in question was peripheral blood, obtained on day 0 of AZD1222 vaccination. These receptors all stem from an adult in good health.

This chain uses TRBV11-2 with TRBJ1-2, with D perhaps matching TRBD1 (6 bases). CDR1 and CDR2 from the germline V gene are SGHAT and FQNNGV. This CDR3 comprises 14 residues. Between the trimmed V and J ends, which lost 4 bases and 7 bases, there was a span of 16 bases. As DNA, the CDR3 is TGTGCCAGCAGCTCCCCCCCGGGGGCCGGTGGCTACACCTTC. It yields the protein CASSSPPGAGGYTF.

This chain uses TRBV5-4 with TRBJ2-1, with a tentative D call TRBD1 (5 bases). Germline values: CDR1 SGHNT, CDR2 YYREEE (reference sequence). The CDR3 spans 12 residues. V dropped 5 bases and J dropped 6 bases, with 9 bases sitting between them. Written as DNA, the CDR3 is TGTGCCAGCAGGGCTACAGGCAATGAGCAGTTCTTC. Translating gives CASRATGNEQFF.

CDR3 residues: CASSSGLAGETQYF. The CDR3 nucleotides read TGTGCCAGTAGTAGTGGACTAGCGGGAGAGACCCAGTACTTC. The rearrangement links TRBV19 to TRBJ2-5, with 11 bases that match TRBD2. Trimming cost V 4 bases and J 4 bases; bases outside gene matches: 2. The V gene's germline CDR1 is LNHDA and CDR2 SQIVND (reference sequence). The CDR3 is made up of 14 amino acids.

This chain joins TRBV7-8 and TRBJ2-7; the match to TRBD2 covers 11 bases. CDR3 length: 16 residues. Germline V gene data show CDR1 as SGHVS and CDR2 as FQNEAQ. Losses at the gene ends were 2 bases for V and 2 bases for J; bases not matched to a gene: 5. CDR3 region: CASSLSATSGAYEQYF. CDR3 nucleotide sequence: TGTGCCAGCAGCTTATCCGCGACTAGCGGGGCCTACGAGCAGTACTTC.

The chain links TRBV3-1 (or the pseudogene TRBV3-2) to TRBJ1-1; unclear D gene. Germline loops: CDR1 LGHDT, CDR2 YNNKEL (reference sequence). Between the trimmed V and J ends, which lost 4 bases and 5 bases, there was a span of 23 bases. This CDR3 is built from 17 residues. The CDR3 is CASSRRATETWWTEAFF. Written as DNA, the CDR3 is TGTGCCAGCAGCCGTCGTGCGACGGAGACCTGGTGGACTGAAGCTTTCTTT.

The gene calls are TRBV19 and TRBJ2-1; 13 nucleotides match TRBD2. Per the germline V gene, CDR1 is LNHDA and CDR2 is SQIVND (reference sequence). V dropped 3 bases and J dropped 6; count of bases not matched to a gene: 2. This CDR3 is 15 amino acids long. The CDR3 DNA follows: TGTGCCAGTAGTATGACTAGCGGGGGGACCAATGAGCAGTTCTTC. Translating it yields CASSMTSGGTNEQFF.

This sequence joins TRBV5-5 and TRBJ1-3; D unclear. Trimming cost V 4 bases and J 0 bases, with 11 bases left between them. In germline, CDR1 is SGHKS, CDR2 YYEKEE (reference sequence). The CDR3 spans 15 residues. CDR3 residues: CASSPVKPSGNTIYF. The CDR3 coding sequence is TGTGCCAGCAGCCCGGTGAAGCCCTCTGGAAACACCATATATTTT.

V and J are TRBV7-2 and TRBJ1-6; possible D gene TRBD1, 5 bases. CDR1 and CDR2 (germline): SGHTA, FQGNSA. This CDR3 region has 14 residues. The V end was cut by 2 bases, the J end by 9 bases, with 11 bases between. Written as DNA, the CDR3 is TGTGCCAGCAGCTTATCAGGGTCAAGTTCACCCCTCCACTTT. Translation gives CASSLSGSSSPLHF.

The chain couples TRBV18 to TRBJ1-1; D unresolved. Germline V gives CDR1 KGHSH, CDR2 LQKENI. The V end lost 2 bases, the J end lost 1 base, and 8 bases lay between the germline ends. This CDR3 region has 14 residues. This CDR3 reads CASSPDAENTEAFF. CDR3 nucleotide sequence: TGTGCCAGCTCACCAGACGCGGAGAACACTGAAGCTTTCTTT. Full variable domain (rest looked up from reference TRBV18 and TRBJ1-1): NAGVMQNPRHLVRRRGQEARLRCSPMKGHSHVYWYRQLPEEGLKFMVYLQKENIIDESGMPKERFSAEFPKEGPSILRIQQVVRGDSAAYFCASSPDAENTEAFFGQGTRLTVV.

The chain carries TRBV27 and TRBJ1-1, with D maybe TRBD1 (6 bases). Per the germline V gene, CDR1 is MNHEY and CDR2 is SMNVEV (reference sequence). The CDR3 has 13 amino acids. V gave up 2 bases and J gave up 3 bases, with 7 bases separating them. This CDR3 reads CASSLTGHTEAFF. Written as DNA, the CDR3 is TGTGCCAGCAGTTTAACAGGGCACACTGAAGCTTTCTTT.

This sequence joins TRBV21-1 and TRBJ2-2. TRBV21-1 is a recognized pseudogene. The CDR3 is 14 amino acids. CDR3 DNA: TGTGCCAGCAGCAAACCAGCAGCCGGCGGGGAGCTGTTTTTT. Encoded protein: CASSKPAAGGELFF.

The V gene is TRBV19, the J gene TRBJ1-1; D remains unclear. The CDR3 extends over 13 amino acids. Per germline, CDR1 LNHDA and CDR2 SQIVND (reference sequence). Trimming took off 5 bases at V and 6 bases at J, with 13 bases between the two ends. For the CDR3, the DNA is TGTGCCAGTAGTCTGCTCCCCGGGGCTGAAGCTTTCTTT. Translated: CASSLLPGAEAFF.

The V and J genes are TRBV4-3 and TRBJ2-3; TRBD2 matches 10 bases. With V trimmed by 4 bases and J by 5 bases, 15 bases remained unmatched. The CDR3 has 18 amino acids. Germline assignment: CDR1 LGHNA and CDR2 YSLEER. CDR3 coding DNA: TGCGCCAGCAGCCCAAAGTCACGTCTAGCGGGGGTGATAGATACGCAGTATTTT. As protein: CASSPKSRLAGVIDTQYF.